This T cell receptor (beta chain) was sequenced for a study of T cell repertoires in cytomegalovirus infection. On the study more broadly: Evidence of both CMV infection and a matching HLA type came from public TCR beta signatures.

Whole-study findings and limits: CMV carriers with the relevant HLA were identified by cumulative public TCR beta family frequency. In two of eight donors, the top clonotype was HLA-C-restricted CMV-specific.

This clonotype has at least ten counts. Antigen specificity is unknown. CDR1 is SGHTA and CDR2 is FQGNSA in the germline V gene. The V end lost 5 bases, the J end lost 6 bases, and 14 bases lay between the germline ends. The CDR3 spans 15 residues. TCRdb re-called the reads with MiXCR, one entry per CDR3 protein. In the table there are about 460,000 distinct CDR3 sequences, 10% to 12% of which are singletons. Sequencing used PBMCs. The chain has TRBV7-2 and TRBJ1-6, with unresolved D. This clonotype originated in a human donor in good health (CMV status not recorded). Some clones in this sample may be carry-over from other donors' samples. The chain's CDR3 is CASSREPRSNSPLHF. Here the CDR3 DNA reads TGTGCCAGCAGCCGGGAGCCCCGGAGTAATTCACCCCTCCACTTT.